The 2 T cell receptor beta chains listed next were all sequenced from one sample in a study of blood T cell repertoires in COVID-19. Libraries were prepared by immunoSEQ multiplex PCR; TCRdb keeps only in-frame clonotypes and omits some of them. This table has some 170,000 clones, around 76% appearing once. Specimen: peripheral blood. The receptors originated from a woman aged 70 to 79 with acute or convalescent COVID-19.

This chain uses TRBV5-1 with TRBJ2-5; 9 bases agree with TRBD2. With 4 bases clipped from V and 5 bases from J, the junction kept 9 bases outside the gene matches. Germline V gene data show CDR1 as SGHRS and CDR2 as YFSETQ. This CDR3 spans 15 amino acids. CDR3 sequence reads: CASSLERGVKETQYF. The CDR3 coding sequence is TGCGCCAGCAGCCTAGAGCGGGGGGTGAAGGAGACCCAGTACTTC.

Only one count was recorded for this clone. The rearrangement uses TRBV9 and TRBJ2-4; TRBD2 is a possible D gene (5 bases). The germline V gene has CDR1 SGDLS and CDR2 YYNGEE. Trimming cost V 0 bases and J 0 bases, with 7 bases left between them. There are 15 residues in the CDR3. CDR3 sequence: CASSVEGVAKNIQYF. CDR3 nucleotide sequence: TGTGCCAGCAGCGTAGAGGGAGTAGCCAAAAACATTCAGTACTTC.